This is a list of T cell receptor beta chains from one sample in a study of T cells in Graves' hyperthyroidism and ophthalmopathy. One entry per CDR3 protein, called by TCRdb with MiXCR from the multiplex PCR reads. The sample has about 570,000 distinct CDR3 sequences, 46% seen once. Specimen: peripheral blood or thyroid tissue (not recorded which). The receptors were gathered from an adult woman with Graves' disease, either hyperthyroidism or ophthalmopathy (not recorded which). Both conserved end residues are part of each CDR3. D genes are given only for firm matches. The size field is filled for only some rows; it gives once, few, many or a size class.

V gene,D gene,J gene,clone size,CDR3 protein,CDR3 DNA
TRBV20-1,TRBD1,TRBJ1-2,few,CSAESSTGQGIGYTF,TGCAGTGCTGAGAGTTCCACTGGACAGGGAATCGGCTACACCTTC
TRBV29-1,.,TRBJ2-7,.,CSVATSKQYF,TGCAGCGTCGCGACTAGTAAGCAGTACTTC
TRBV27,.,TRBJ1-3,once,CASSSQSGPFSGNTIYF,TGTGCCAGCAGTTCCCAATCGGGACCGTTCTCTGGAAACACCATATATTTT
TRBV7-8,TRBD1,TRBJ1-2,.,CASSLRDSNSPYGYTF,TGTGCCAGCAGCTTACGGGACAGTAATTCACCCTATGGCTACACCTTC
TRBV12-3/TRBV12-4,.,TRBJ2-7,many,CASSRGRVAEQYF,TGTGCCAGCAGTCGGGGCCGTGTTGCCGAGCAGTACTTC
TRBV2,TRBD1,TRBJ1-2,.,CASSGGQGVNGYTF,TGTGCCAGCAGTGGGGGACAGGGGGTGAATGGCTACACCTTC
TRBV7-9,.,TRBJ2-7,many,CASSLSGPVHEQYF,TGTGCCAGCAGCTTGTCGGGACCGGTCCACGAGCAGTACTTC
TRBV7-9,.,TRBJ1-6,many,CASSRPGGPNSPLHF,TGTGCCAGCAGCCGTCCGGGGGGCCCTAATTCACCCCTCCACTTT
TRBV15,.,TRBJ2-3,many,CATSTVARDTQYF,TGTGCCACCAGCACAGTCGCGAGGGATACGCAGTATTTT
TRBV7-9,.,TRBJ1-5,.,CASSPGGGRLQHF,TGTGCCAGCAGCCCGGGAGGGGGTCGGCTCCAGCATTTT
TRBV7-9,.,TRBJ2-5,.,CASSPGTPGETQYF,TGTGCCAGCAGCCCGGGTACCCCGGGGGAGACCCAGTACTTC
TRBV10-3,.,TRBJ2-6,many,CAISGRTGEANVLTF,TGTGCCATCAGTGGTCGGACGGGCGAGGCCAACGTCCTGACTTTC
TRBV11-2,.,TRBJ1-1,.,CASRHRDGEAFF,TGTGCCAGCCGTCACAGGGATGGCGAAGCTTTCTTT
TRBV25-1,.,TRBJ1-4,many,CASSEGEKLFF,TGTGCCAGCAGTGAAGGGGAAAAACTGTTTTTT
TRBV3-1,.,TRBJ1-2,many,CASSQSGQTNYGYTF,TGTGCCAGCAGCCAATCGGGACAAACTAACTATGGCTACACCTTC
TRBV9,.,TRBJ1-2,many,CASSVALELWYGYTF,TGTGCCAGCAGCGTTGCGCTGGAACTATGGTATGGCTACACCTTC
TRBV11-2,.,TRBJ2-6,many,CASSRWGRSSGANVLTF,TGTGCCAGCAGCCGTTGGGGACGGTCCTCTGGGGCCAACGTCCTGACTTTC
TRBV5-1,.,TRBJ1-1,many,CASSLGADEAFF,TGCGCCAGCAGCTTGGGGGCAGACGAAGCTTTCTTT
TRBV15,TRBD2,TRBJ2-5,.,CATSREPSGPETQYF,TGTGCCACCAGCAGAGAACCTAGCGGGCCAGAGACCCAGTACTTC
TRBV20-1,.,TRBJ2-7,many,CSAFSRQVAYEQYF,TGCAGTGCTTTCTCCCGGCAGGTAGCCTACGAGCAGTACTTC
TRBV5-1,TRBD2,TRBJ2-7,once,CASSLAIQGGDEQYF,TGCGCCAGCAGTTTGGCCATCCAGGGAGGGGACGAGCAGTACTTC
TRBV9,.,TRBJ2-2,many,CASSVVATTNTGELFF,TGTGCCAGCAGCGTAGTAGCGACTACGAACACCGGGGAGCTGTTTTTT
TRBV20-1,.,TRBJ1-1,.,CSAKPLRSGSAFF,TGCAGTGCTAAACCACTTAGGTCAGGGTCGGCTTTCTTT
TRBV5-1,.,TRBJ2-3,.,CASSLAQPKGDTQYF,TGCGCCAGCAGCTTGGCACAGCCGAAGGGGGATACGCAGTATTTT
TRBV29-1,TRBD1,TRBJ1-1,.,CSVPRDSRLNTEAFF,TGCAGCGTCCCGCGGGACAGCCGATTGAACACTGAAGCTTTCTTT
TRBV12-3/TRBV12-4,TRBD1,TRBJ1-1,.,CASSFIRDSEAFF,TGTGCCAGCAGTTTTATACGGGACAGTGAAGCTTTCTTT
TRBV4-1,.,TRBJ1-2,many,CASSQEQGPYGYTF,TGCGCCAGCAGCCAAGAACAGGGTCCCTATGGCTACACCTTC
TRBV7-3,.,TRBJ2-7,.,CASSLRGGGSEQYF,TGTGCCAGCAGCTTGCGAGGGGGAGGATCCGAGCAGTACTTC
TRBV29-1,.,TRBJ1-2,many,CSVENRDYGHTF,TGCAGCGTTGAAAATAGGGACTATGGCCACACCTTC
TRBV5-1,TRBD1,TRBJ2-7,many,CASSRGTVGDLSYEQYF,TGCGCCAGCAGCAGAGGGACAGTTGGGGATCTCTCGTACGAGCAGTACTTC
TRBV20-1,.,TRBJ2-7,.,CSARVHGRLYEQYF,TGCAGTGCTAGAGTTCATGGCCGGCTCTACGAGCAGTACTTC
TRBV12-3/TRBV12-4,.,TRBJ1-2,.,CASRSDSVYGYTF,TGTGCCAGCAGATCGGACAGTGTCTATGGCTACACCTTC
TRBV6-5,.,TRBJ1-3,.,CASSYPLAGERNTIYF,TGTGCCAGCAGTTACCCGCTTGCGGGGGAGAGAAACACCATATATTTT
TRBV2,TRBD2,TRBJ2-7,once,CAISEEGGLAVGDEQYF,TGTGCCATCAGTGAGGAGGGCGGGCTAGCGGTAGGGGACGAGCAGTACTTC
TRBV25-1,.,TRBJ1-2,.,CASQDRGDPWNGYTF,TGTGCCAGCCAAGATCGTGGAGACCCCTGGAATGGCTACACCTTC
TRBV29-1,.,TRBJ1-2,.,CSVDLGSGYTF,TGCAGCGTTGACCTGGGCTCTGGCTACACCTTC
TRBV7-8,TRBD1,TRBJ1-1,few,CASSLSGTGSAFF,TGTGCCAGCAGCTTGTCCGGGACAGGCTCCGCTTTCTTT
TRBV20-1,.,TRBJ1-1,.,CSASLDLQGNTEAFF,TGCAGTGCTAGCTTAGATCTACAGGGCAACACTGAAGCTTTCTTT
TRBV7-2,.,TRBJ2-7,.,CASSLGGRLPYEQYF,TGTGCCAGCAGCTTAGGCGGCCGGCTACCCTACGAGCAGTACTTC
TRBV7-9,.,TRBJ2-7,.,CASSLARAGPTYEQYF,TGTGCCAGCAGCTTAGCGCGGGCGGGACCGACCTACGAGCAGTACTTC
TRBV27,.,TRBJ1-5,few,CASSLKWGNQPQHF,TGTGCCAGCAGTCTTAAGTGGGGCAATCAGCCCCAGCATTTT
TRBV7-8,.,TRBJ2-7,many,CASSLRSASYEQYF,TGTGCCAGCAGCTTACGTAGCGCCTCCTACGAGCAGTACTTC
TRBV5-5,.,TRBJ2-7,many,CASSPRSGGYEQYF,TGTGCCAGCAGCCCCAGAAGTGGGGGATACGAGCAGTACTTC
TRBV2,TRBD2,TRBJ2-5,.,CANTGLGETQYF,TGTGCCAATACGGGACTAGGGGAGACCCAGTACTTC
TRBV7-2,TRBD2,TRBJ2-7,many,CASSLRLAGIYEQYF,TGTGCCAGCAGCCTTAGACTAGCGGGAATCTACGAGCAGTACTTC
TRBV7-3,.,TRBJ2-3,many,CASSLTPIPGNTDTQYF,TGTGCCAGCAGCCTGACCCCAATACCTGGGAACACAGATACGCAGTATTTT
TRBV2,TRBD2,TRBJ2-7,.,CASSFGLAGYNEQYF,TGTGCCAGCAGCTTCGGACTAGCGGGGTACAATGAGCAGTACTTC
TRBV29-1,.,TRBJ1-2,.,CSVLSGQSYGYTF,TGCAGCGTTCTATCTGGACAGTCCTATGGCTACACCTTC
TRBV5-5,.,TRBJ1-1,many,CASSLVGEWDTEAFF,TGTGCCAGCAGCTTGGTCGGGGAATGGGACACTGAAGCTTTCTTT
TRBV7-2,.,TRBJ1-1,.,CASSQYRDSIRAFF,TGTGCCAGCAGCCAATACAGGGATTCGATTCGGGCTTTCTTT
TRBV25-1,TRBD1,TRBJ1-1,many,CASSRGRYTEAFF,TGTGCCAGCAGCAGGGGGCGTTACACTGAAGCTTTCTTT